The table lists the clone carrying this T cell receptor beta chain with a count of one. Participants reported their clinical history, and cohort assignment relied on those reports. Two consecutive negative NP/OP PCR tests, clearance, or resolved symptoms defined Cohort 3 recovery. The authors' processing: Researchers report that nucleated cell counts were estimated from reference gene primer amplification. Here immunoSEQ multiplex PCR was the method, and the copy in TCRdb shows in-frame clones only, minus some. V and J calls and clone size come straight from that table; D and trimming were deduced from the DNA. Of 190,000 or so clones detected, approximately 90% appear once; the ten largest clones hold 1.2%. This sample was included in a study of blood T cell repertoires in COVID-19. The wider study: COVID-19 samples from acute and convalescent phases originated in the United States, Italy and Spain.

Germline assignment: CDR1 MNHEY and CDR2 SMNVEV (reference sequence). J was trimmed by 5 bases and V by 5 bases; bases with no gene match: 5. The CDR3 is 13 amino acids. This TCR came from a man younger than 40 who had recovered from COVID-19. Source material: PBMCs or T cells enriched from blood (not recorded which). The chain is built from TRBV27 and TRBJ1-1; the match to TRBD1 covers 7 bases. The CDR3 sequence is CASSTRTGTEAFF. The CDR3 nucleotides read TGTGCCAGCAGTACCCGGACAGGAACTGAAGCTTTCTTT.